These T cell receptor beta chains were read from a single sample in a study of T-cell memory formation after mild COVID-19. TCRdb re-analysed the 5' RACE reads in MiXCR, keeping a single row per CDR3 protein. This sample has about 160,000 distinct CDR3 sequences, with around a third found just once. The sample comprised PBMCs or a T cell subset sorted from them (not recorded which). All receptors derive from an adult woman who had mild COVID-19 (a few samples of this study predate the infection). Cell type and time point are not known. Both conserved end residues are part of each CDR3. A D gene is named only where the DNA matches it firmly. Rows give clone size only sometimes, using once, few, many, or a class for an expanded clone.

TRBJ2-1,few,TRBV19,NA,CASSSRSRFNEQFF,TGTGCCAGTAGTTCGCGGAGCCGCTTCAATGAGCAGTTCTTC
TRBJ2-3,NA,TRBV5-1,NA,CASSHTGASGTDTQYF,TGCGCCAGCAGCCACACGGGGGCTAGCGGCACAGATACGCAGTATTTT
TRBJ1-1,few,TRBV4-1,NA,CASSQGQARKNTEAFF,TGCGCCAGCAGCCAAGGTCAGGCAAGGAAAAACACTGAAGCTTTCTTT
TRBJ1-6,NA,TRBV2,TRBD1,CASRRGTGSSPLHF,TGTGCCAGCAGGAGGGGGACAGGGAGTTCACCCCTCCACTTT
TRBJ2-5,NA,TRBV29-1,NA,CSVGDPQGVVTQYF,TGCAGCGTTGGCGATCCACAGGGAGTGGTGACCCAGTACTTC
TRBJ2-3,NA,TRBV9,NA,CASSVVGFTDTQYF,TGTGCCAGCAGCGTAGTAGGGTTCACAGATACGCAGTATTTT
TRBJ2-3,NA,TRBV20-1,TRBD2,CSAPTSGGLDTQYF,TGCAGTGCTCCAACTAGCGGGGGGCTAGATACGCAGTATTTT
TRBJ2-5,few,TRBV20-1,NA,CSAFRDAQETQYF,TGCAGTGCCTTCCGGGACGCGCAAGAGACCCAGTACTTC
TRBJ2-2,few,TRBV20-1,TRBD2,CSATSHWTSGGKGAGELFF,TGCAGTGCTACTTCACATTGGACTAGCGGGGGAAAGGGAGCCGGGGAGCTGTTTTTT
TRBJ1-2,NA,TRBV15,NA,CATRVLGVPNGYTF,TGTGCCACCAGGGTCCTCGGGGTCCCTAATGGCTACACCTTC
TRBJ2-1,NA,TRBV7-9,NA,CASSNSTGPDNEQFF,TGTGCCAGCAGCAATTCAACAGGTCCCGACAATGAGCAGTTCTTC
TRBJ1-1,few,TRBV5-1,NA,CASSREQNTEAFF,TGCGCCAGCAGCCGAGAGCAGAACACTGAAGCTTTCTTT
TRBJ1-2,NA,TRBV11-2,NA,CATPHSGYTF,TGTGCAACCCCCCATTCTGGCTACACCTTC
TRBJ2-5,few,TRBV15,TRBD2,CATRLAGGPMRETQYF,TGTGCCACGAGACTAGCGGGAGGGCCCATGCGCGAGACCCAGTACTTC
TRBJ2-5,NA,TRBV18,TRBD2,CASSPDRGGAETQYF,TGTGCCAGCTCACCGGACCGGGGAGGGGCGGAGACCCAGTACTTC
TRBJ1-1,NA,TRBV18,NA,CASSPGRDTEAFF,TGTGCCAGCTCACCCGGGAGGGACACTGAAGCTTTCTTT
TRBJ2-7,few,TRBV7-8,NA,CASSLLGVRYEQYF,TGTGCCAGCAGCTTACTGGGGGTACGTTACGAGCAGTACTTC
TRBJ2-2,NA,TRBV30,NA,CAWSGGSTGELFF,TGTGCCTGGAGTGGGGGGTCCACCGGGGAGCTGTTTTTT
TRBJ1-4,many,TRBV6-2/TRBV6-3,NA,CASSYLGGRNEKLFF,TGTGCCAGCAGTTACCTCGGAGGCCGGAATGAAAAACTGTTTTTT
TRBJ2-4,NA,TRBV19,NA,CASSMGRPKNIQYF,TGTGCCAGTAGTATGGGCAGACCGAAAAACATTCAGTACTTC
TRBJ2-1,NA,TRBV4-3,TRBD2,CASSRRAGVNEQFF,TGCGCCAGCAGCCGGCGAGCGGGAGTGAATGAGCAGTTCTTC
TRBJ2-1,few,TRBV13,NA,CASSSTGPVADNEQFF,TGTGCCAGCAGCTCAACAGGGCCCGTCGCCGACAATGAGCAGTTCTTC
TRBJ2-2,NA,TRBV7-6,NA,CASSLYSGRTNTGELFF,TGTGCCAGCAGCTTATACTCGGGACGTACGAACACCGGGGAGCTGTTTTTT
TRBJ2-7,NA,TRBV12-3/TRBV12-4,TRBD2,CASSRGTSGRSYEQYF,TGTGCCAGCAGCCGAGGGACTAGCGGGAGGTCCTACGAGCAGTACTTC
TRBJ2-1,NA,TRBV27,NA,CASSRGTISYNEQFF,TGTGCCAGCAGTCGAGGGACAATCTCCTACAATGAGCAGTTCTTC
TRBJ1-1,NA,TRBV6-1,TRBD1,CASSQQGRTEAFF,TGTGCCAGCAGCCAACAGGGGAGAACTGAAGCTTTCTTT
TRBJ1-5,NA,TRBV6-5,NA,CASNPTPQHF,TGTGCCAGTAACCCGACGCCCCAGCATTTT